This passage covers 26 T cell receptor beta chains from one sample sequenced in a study of T cell repertoires in cytomegalovirus infection. TCRdb itself ran the reads through MiXCR, one entry per CDR3 protein. The profile shows approximately 500,000 distinct CDR3 sequences, about 10% of them singletons. The sample comprised PBMCs. Receptor source: a human donor in good health (CMV status not recorded). Some clones in this sample may be carry-over from other donors' samples.

A word on this clonotype: The missing conserved phenylalanine or tryptophan at the end of this CDR3 makes a read error likely. The chain has TRBV2 and TRBJ1-3; D remains ambiguous. The germline gives CDR1 SNHLY, CDR2 FYNNEI. The CDR3 extends over 14 amino acids. CDR3 residues: CASRRQSSGNTIYS. The CDR3 nucleotides read TGTGCCAGCAGGAGGCAGAGCTCTGGAAACACTATATATTCT.

V and J are TRBV5-4 and TRBJ2-2; D is uncertain. The V end lost 0 bases, the J end lost 0 bases, and 6 bases lay between the germline ends. CDR3 length: 15 residues. Germline values: CDR1 SGHNT, CDR2 YYREEE (reference sequence). The CDR3 DNA reads as TGTGCCAGCAGCTTGGACAATGCGAACACCGGGGAGCTGTTTTTT. This gives the protein CASSLDNANTGELFF.

The J gene is TRBJ2-1, the V gene TRBV27, with D possibly called TRBD1 or TRBD2 (5 bases each). In germline, CDR1 is MNHEY, CDR2 SMNVEV (reference sequence). The CDR3 loop spans 16 amino acids. V lost 0 bases and J 4 bases, leaving 13 bases between the germline ends. The CDR3 bases are TGTGCCAGCAGTTTATCGATGGGGGAGAATTACAATGAGCAGTTCTTC. Protein: CASSLSMGENYNEQFF.

This clonotype was found many times. The chain carries TRBV19 and TRBJ1-5; D unclear. The CDR3 extends over 13 amino acids. In germline, CDR1 is LNHDA, CDR2 SQIVND (reference sequence). The V and J ends lost 3 bases and 6 bases respectively, with 9 bases between them. CDR3 region: CASSIQAGQPQHF. The CDR3 DNA follows: TGTGCCAGTAGTATTCAGGCGGGTCAGCCCCAGCATTTT. The variable domain in full, completed from reference TRBV19 and TRBJ1-5, reads DGGITQSPKYLFRKEGQNVTLSCEQNLNHDAMYWYRQDPGQGLRLIYYSQIVNDFQKGDIAEGYSVSREKKESFPLTVTSAQKNPTAFYLCASSIQAGQPQHFGDGTRLSIL.

This clonotype was observed many times. Germline and junction disagree at one end, which may indicate a read error. This chain connects TRBV7-8 to TRBJ2-1; 10 nucleotides match TRBD1. This CDR3 has 17 residues. CDR1 is SGHVS and CDR2 is FQNEAQ in the germline V gene. Here the CDR3 DNA reads TGTGTCAGCAGCTTAGAGGGGACAGGGGTCGGGTACAATGAGCAGTTCTTC. Translated, it gives CVSSLEGTGVGYNEQFF.

This clonotype was counted only a few times. The chain couples TRBV14 to TRBJ2-1; D might be TRBD1 (6 bases). Germline loops: CDR1 SGHDN, CDR2 FVKESK. Trimming shortened V by 4 bases and J by 3 bases, and 19 bases separated the two germline ends. This CDR3 region has 17 residues. The CDR3 protein is CASSPRQVLRNYNEQFF. The CDR3 DNA sequence: TGTGCCAGCAGCCCCCGACAGGTTTTACGTAACTACAATGAGCAGTTCTTC.

This clonotype was seen many times. The chain employs TRBV7-2 and TRBJ1-1, with no clear D. The V and J ends lost 5 bases and 1 base respectively, with 11 bases between them. The CDR3 spans 14 residues. Germline loops: CDR1 SGHTA, CDR2 FQGNSA. CDR3 region: CASSRGRENTEAFF. The CDR3 DNA reads TGTGCCAGCAGCCGTGGACGGGAGAACACTGAAGCTTTCTTT.

This clonotype has ten or more counts. This chain links TRBV29-1 with TRBJ2-1, with D uncertain. Germline V lookup: CDR1 SQVTM, CDR2 ANQGSEA. V was cut by 1 base and J by 8 bases, with 3 bases left in between. The CDR3 spans 10 residues. CDR3 sequence: CSVEVYEQFF. The CDR3 bases are TGCAGCGTTGAAGTGTATGAGCAGTTCTTC.

There are many counts of this clonotype. The CDR3 sequence is CSVGQGNTEAFF. The CDR3 bases are TGCAGCGTTGGACAGGGGAACACTGAAGCTTTCTTT. The chain carries TRBV29-1 and TRBJ1-1, with 7 nucleotides matching TRBD1. Germline V gene data show CDR1 as SQVTM and CDR2 as ANQGSEA. With V trimmed by 4 bases and J by 1 base, 0 bases remained unmatched. The CDR3 is 12 residues long.

Ten or more counts support this clonotype. The rearrangement links TRBV20-1 to TRBJ2-5; 12 bases map to TRBD2. The CDR3 consists of 14 residues. The V gene's germline CDR1 is DFQATT and CDR2 SNEGSKA (reference sequence). Germline trimming cut 3 bases from V and 4 bases from J; bases unmatched to any gene: 3. The CDR3 is CSASGLAGRETQYF. In DNA, the CDR3 is TGCAGTGCTAGTGGACTAGCGGGAAGAGAGACCCAGTACTTC.

The chain has TRBV12-3 or TRBV12-4 and TRBJ2-2, with 8 bases lining up with TRBD1. The V segment lost 5 bases and the J segment 1 base; nucleotides outside the gene matches: 6. The CDR3 is made up of 16 amino acids. This chain's CDR3 is CASSGRQGWNTGELFF. For the CDR3, the DNA is TGTGCCAGCAGTGGGAGACAGGGGTGGAACACCGGGGAGCTGTTTTTT.

This clonotype was counted at least ten times. V usage is TRBV19 and J usage is TRBJ2-1, with 14 bases that match TRBD2. The germline CDR1 and CDR2 sequences are LNHDA and SQIVND (reference sequence). The V gene end was trimmed by 5 bases and the J gene end by 6 bases; junction bases not matched to a gene: 3. This CDR3 has 15 residues. The CDR3 bases are TGTGCCAGTAGTGAGGGACTAGCGGGAGCCAATGAGCAGTTCTTC. This sequence encodes CASSEGLAGANEQFF.

This sequence joins TRBV15 and TRBJ1-2; D uncertain. Germline values: CDR1 LNHNV, CDR2 YYDKDF (reference sequence). Trimming pared 6 bases from V and 0 bases from J, leaving 11 bases between. This CDR3 contains 14 residues. As DNA, the CDR3 is TGTGCCACCAGACCGGGCCCTACTAACTATGGCTACACCTTC. This translates into CATRPGPTNYGYTF. Combining the CDR3 with reference TRBV15 and TRBJ1-2 gives the whole variable domain DAMVIQNPRYQVTQFGKPVTLSCSQTLNHNVMYWYQQKSSQAPKLLFHYYDKDFNNEADTPDNFQSRRPNTSFCFLDIRSPGLGDTAMYLCATRPGPTNYGYTFGSGTRLTVV.

This clonotype was recorded many times. The V gene is TRBV4-2, the J gene TRBJ2-5; 8 bases match TRBD2. Germline lookup yields CDR1 LGHNA and CDR2 YNFKEQ. V dropped 3 bases and J dropped 5; count of bases not matched to a gene: 11. The CDR3 length is 16 residues. CDR3 nucleotide sequence: TGTGCCAGCAGCCAGGCGGGGTTAGCGGGGACGGAGACCCAGTACTTC. Amino acid sequence: CASSQAGLAGTETQYF.

This clonotype showed up many times. The V call is TRBV5-1, the J call TRBJ2-4, with 7 bases that match TRBD1. The CDR3 is 16 amino acids. V lost 2 bases to trimming and J lost 3 bases; unmatched junction nucleotides: 8. The germline CDR1 and CDR2 sequences are SGHRS and YFSETQ. The CDR3 DNA follows: TGCGCCAGCAGCTTTCAACAGGGGTATGGCAAAAACATTCAGTACTTC. It translates to CASSFQQGYGKNIQYF.

At least ten counts were recorded for this clonotype. The chain has TRBV7-9 and TRBJ1-2, with D uncertain. V was cut by 1 base and J by 6 bases, with 6 bases left in between. From germline, CDR1 is SEHNR and CDR2 FQNEAQ (reference sequence). The CDR3 consists of 12 residues. CDR3 nucleotides: TGTGCCAGCAGCTTAGTGGCCGATGGCTACACCTTC. Translated, it gives CASSLVADGYTF.

This clonotype was recorded at least ten times. The V gene is TRBV7-3, the J gene TRBJ1-6; D ambiguous. This CDR3 region has 13 residues. The V end lost 6 bases, the J end lost 10 bases, and 13 bases lay between the germline ends. Germline values: CDR1 SGHTA, CDR2 FQGTGA. The CDR3 DNA sequence: TGTGCCAGCAGTCCAGCTTGGATGTCACCCCTCCACTTT. Its protein is CASSPAWMSPLHF.

This clonotype was counted between two and nine times. V and J are TRBV5-5 and TRBJ2-1; D unresolved. CDR1 and CDR2 (germline): SGHKS, YYEKEE (reference sequence). CDR3 length equals 15 residues. The ends were cut back, 4 bases at V and 0 bases at J, with 11 bases in the middle. CDR3 nucleotides: TGTGCCAGCAGCGAGGTACCCCTCTCCTACAATGAGCAGTTCTTC. It yields the protein CASSEVPLSYNEQFF.

This clonotype was observed many times. The rearrangement joins TRBV28 to TRBJ2-5, with 7 positions matching TRBD1. Trimming cost V 6 bases and J 2 bases; bases outside gene matches: 6. Per the germline V gene, CDR1 is MDHEN and CDR2 is SYDVKM. This CDR3 spans 14 amino acids. Written as DNA, the CDR3 is TGTGCCAGCAGCCAATGGGGACAGCAAGAGACCCAGTACTTC. Protein product: CASSQWGQQETQYF.

At least ten counts were recorded for this clonotype. The rearrangement links TRBV7-6 to TRBJ2-5; D is undetermined. The CDR3 length is 12 residues. Germline V gene lookup returns CDR1 SGHVS and CDR2 FNYEAQ. V was pared by 5 bases and J by 5 bases, with 9 bases between. The CDR3 DNA follows: TGTGCCAGCAGCCCGACCCGGGAGACCCAGTACTTC. Its translation is CASSPTRETQYF.

The sample holds many counts of this clonotype. The chain combines TRBV14 with TRBJ2-1; the match to TRBD2 covers 8 bases. The CDR3 loop spans 17 amino acids. The V gene's germline CDR1 is SGHDN and CDR2 FVKESK. Trimming took 0 bases from V and 2 from J; bases not matched to a gene: 6. CDR3 loop: CASSQDPAGATYNEQFF. Here the CDR3 DNA reads TGTGCCAGCAGCCAAGATCCAGCGGGAGCTACCTACAATGAGCAGTTCTTC.

J is TRBJ2-1 and V is TRBV20-1; D remains ambiguous. V gave up 2 bases and J gave up 2 bases, with 13 bases separating them. The length of the CDR3 is 15 residues. From germline, CDR1 is DFQATT and CDR2 SNEGSKA (reference sequence). As DNA, the CDR3 is TGCAGTGCTAGAACCCCTTACGAAGCCTACAATGAGCAGTTCTTC. Its protein is CSARTPYEAYNEQFF.

The gene calls are TRBV18 and TRBJ1-2; the D is unclear. V lost 3 bases and J 8 bases, leaving 13 bases between the germline ends. The CDR3 contains 13 residues. Looked up from germline, CDR1 is KGHSH and CDR2 is LQKENI. The CDR3 DNA sequence: TGTGCCAGCTCACCCGCGACGGAGTTCGGCTACACCTTC. Its translation: CASSPATEFGYTF.

Many counts were recorded for this clonotype. The chain carries TRBV2 and TRBJ1-5, with D possibly being TRBD1 (6 bases). The CDR3 totals 15 residues. Germline V CDR1 and CDR2: SNHLY, FYNNEI. V was clipped by 1 base and J by 1 base, with 8 bases between them. CDR3 protein: CASSEVGTSNQPQHF. The CDR3 nucleotides read TGTGCCAGCAGTGAAGTAGGGACAAGCAATCAGCCCCAGCATTTT.

At least ten counts were recorded for this clonotype. V usage is TRBV4-1 and J usage is TRBJ1-5, with D maybe TRBD1 (5 bases). The CDR3 is made up of 15 amino acids. V was trimmed by 5 bases and J by 0 bases, leaving 11 bases between them. CDR1 and CDR2 (germline): MGHRA, YSYEKL. CDR3 coding DNA: TGCGCCAGCAGCGCGGGACCGTATAGCAATCAGCCCCAGCATTTT. This encodes CASSAGPYSNQPQHF.

V and J are TRBV20-1 and TRBJ2-3; possibly TRBD1 for D (6 bases). The CDR3 sequence is 15 residues long. The germline V and J ends were trimmed by 5 bases and 0 bases, with 15 bases remaining between them. Germline CDR1 and CDR2: DFQATT and SNEGSKA (reference sequence). The DNA for the CDR3 is TGCAGTGCTCGTGTTAGGGGGAGTAGCACAGATACGCAGTATTTT. It yields the protein CSARVRGSSTDTQYF.